This passage covers 14 T cell receptor beta chains from one sample sequenced in a study of shared clonotypes between healthy human individuals. CD45RO-negative, CCR7-selected cells formed the naive CD8 fraction, which excluded terminally differentiated effector memory CD45RA+ cells. The protocol was immunoSEQ multiplex PCR, while the TCRdb copy is restricted to in-frame clones and leaves out a portion. The sample yields hundreds of thousands of clones, about 95% seen once. The specimen was naive CD8+ T cells sorted from blood. The receptors were gathered from a woman aged 30 to 39 in good health.

CDR3 nucleotides: TGTGCCAGCAGCTTGTGGGCTAGCGGGCCACTTGAGCAGTTCTTC. This gives the protein CASSLWASGPLEQFF. The gene calls are TRBV5-4 and TRBJ2-1, with 8 bases lining up with TRBD2. Germline V gene data show CDR1 as SGHNT and CDR2 as YYREEE (reference sequence). The CDR3 extends over 15 amino acids. V dropped 1 base and J dropped 9; count of bases not matched to a gene: 9.

This chain joins TRBV5-1 and TRBJ2-3; D is ambiguous. Germline lookup yields CDR1 SGHRS and CDR2 YFSETQ. The CDR3 length is 12 residues. The V gene lost 9 bases and the J gene lost 1 base, with 9 bases spanning the gap. CDR3 DNA sequence: TGCGCCACCAGAACCGGCACAGATACGCAGTATTTT. Its protein product is CATRTGTDTQYF.

The V and J genes are TRBV11-2 and TRBJ2-1; the match to TRBD2 covers 7 bases. Germline trimming cut 1 base from V and 5 bases from J; bases unmatched to any gene: 8. This CDR3 is 16 amino acids long. The germline V gene encodes CDR1 SGHAT and CDR2 FQNNGV. CDR3 DNA sequence: TGTGCCAGCAGCTTAGTCTCTGGGCTAGCGGACAATGAGCAGTTCTTC. Amino acid sequence: CASSLVSGLADNEQFF. The full variable domain, rest sourced from reference TRBV11-2 and TRBJ2-1, is EAGVAQSPRYKIIEKRQSVAFWCNPISGHATLYWYQQILGQGPKLLIQFQNNGVVDDSQLPKDRFSAERLKGVDSTLKIQPAKLEDSAVYLCASSLVSGLADNEQFFGPGTRLTVL.

This rearrangement joins TRBV7-8 to TRBJ2-3; D gene uncertain. V was pared by 5 bases and J by 4 bases, with 10 bases between. The germline gives CDR1 SGHVS, CDR2 FQNEAQ. CDR3 length: 13 amino acids. DNA for the CDR3: TGTGCCAGCAGCCCGGGTTATTCAGATACGCAGTATTTT. It encodes CASSPGYSDTQYF.

V is TRBV7-6 and J is TRBJ2-2, with TRBD2 matching 10 bases. CDR1 and CDR2 from the germline V gene are SGHVS and FNYEAQ. J gave up 4 bases and V 5 bases, and 13 bases lay outside the gene matches. The CDR3 covers 18 residues. The CDR3 sequence: CASSPIQTSGLFTGELFF. CDR3 bases: TGTGCCAGCAGCCCAATACAGACTAGCGGGTTATTCACCGGGGAGCTGTTTTTT.

V usage is TRBV19 and J usage is TRBJ2-1, with D tentatively TRBD1 (6 bases). The V and J ends lost 5 bases and 10 bases respectively, with 12 bases between them. CDR1 and CDR2 from the germline V gene are LNHDA and SQIVND (reference sequence). The CDR3 contains 12 residues. The CDR3 protein is CASSVPGQEQFF. The CDR3 coding sequence is TGTGCCAGTAGTGTCCCGGGACAAGAGCAGTTCTTC. Full variable domain (rest looked up from reference TRBV19 and TRBJ2-1): DGGITQSPKYLFRKEGQNVTLSCEQNLNHDAMYWYRQDPGQGLRLIYYSQIVNDFQKGDIAEGYSVSREKKESFPLTVTSAQKNPTAFYLCASSVPGQEQFFGPGTRLTVL.

This clone was seen just once. Other DNA sequences from this sample encode an identical CDR3 as well. The chain employs TRBV7-9 and TRBJ1-4; D unclear. CDR3 length: 12 amino acids. V dropped 5 bases and J dropped 8 bases, with 9 bases sitting between them. The germline CDR1 and CDR2 sequences are SEHNR and FQNEAQ (reference sequence). The DNA of the CDR3 is TGTGCCAGCAGCCCGACCCGAGAAAAACTGTTTTTT. Protein sequence: CASSPTREKLFF.

This chain links TRBV28 with TRBJ2-7; possibly TRBD2 for D (6 bases). The ends were cut back, 7 bases at V and 2 bases at J, with 18 bases in the middle. This CDR3 spans 15 amino acids. Germline-derived CDR1 and CDR2 are MDHEN and SYDVKM. CDR3 residues: CASTSNRESAYEQYF. The CDR3 DNA follows: TGTGCCAGCACTTCTAACCGGGAGTCCGCCTACGAGCAGTACTTC.

This rearrangement joins TRBV5-5 to TRBJ2-7; 7 nucleotides line up with TRBD1. J gave up 3 bases and V 0 bases, and 6 bases lay outside the gene matches. The germline CDR1 and CDR2 sequences are SGHKS and YYEKEE (reference sequence). The CDR3 is 15 amino acids. The CDR3 region has the DNA TGTGCCAGCAGCTTGGATGGGACAGAGAGCTACGAGCAGTACTTC. Amino acid sequence: CASSLDGTESYEQYF.

The chain recombines TRBV7-9 with TRBJ2-7; 9 bases match TRBD1. The V gene's germline CDR1 is SEHNR and CDR2 FQNEAQ (reference sequence). V trimming: 5 bases; J trimming: 2 bases; junction bases outside the gene matches: 7. This CDR3 has 15 residues. CDR3 bases: TGTGCCAGCAGCCATGGGACAGGGCCCACCTACGAGCAGTACTTC. Amino acid sequence: CASSHGTGPTYEQYF.

The gene calls are TRBV2 and TRBJ2-7; D may be TRBD1 (5 bases). V shed 3 bases and J shed 0 bases, with 12 bases lying between them. There are 15 residues in the CDR3. The germline V gene has CDR1 SNHLY and CDR2 FYNNEI. The CDR3 loop is CASSESDSLSYEQYF. The CDR3 DNA reads as TGTGCCAGCAGTGAGAGTGACAGCCTCTCCTACGAGCAGTACTTC.

This chain connects TRBV6-5 to TRBJ2-2; no definite D call. Germline CDR1 reads MNHEY; CDR2 reads SVGAGI. Trimming shortened V by 0 bases and J by 7 bases, and 6 bases separated the two germline ends. The CDR3 is made up of 13 amino acids. CDR3: CASSYSSGGELFF. The CDR3 coding sequence is TGTGCCAGCAGTTACTCGAGTGGCGGGGAGCTGTTTTTT.

J is TRBJ2-2 and V is TRBV27, with unresolved D. CDR3 size: 15 residues. Trimming left V 5 bases short and J 1 base short, with 11 bases between. Germline values: CDR1 MNHEY, CDR2 SMNVEV (reference sequence). CDR3 sequence: CASSPWLRNTGELFF. The CDR3 DNA follows: TGTGCCAGCAGTCCCTGGCTGAGGAACACCGGGGAGCTGTTTTTT.

The chain employs TRBV20-1 and TRBJ1-1, with D uncertain. The CDR3 contains 10 residues. Germline assignment: CDR1 DFQATT and CDR2 SNEGSKA (reference sequence). V lost 5 bases and J 7 bases, leaving 8 bases between the germline ends. The CDR3 region has the DNA TGCAGTGCTTTCGACAATGAAGCTTTCTTT. It codes for CSAFDNEAFF.